This passage covers 29 T cell receptor beta chains from one sample sequenced in a study of blood T cell repertoires in COVID-19 (dated by TCRdb to the early 2020s). Libraries were built with the immunoSEQ multiplex PCR assay. Entries here come from immuneACCESS through TCRdb and include only in-frame sequences with V and J called. Some clones fail to appear in such tables; in the studies checked, an unresolved V gene covers under half of the shortfall, and the cause of the remainder is unknown. In this sample the table shows 270,000 or so clones, around 92% of which occur a single time. The top ten clones comprise approximately 10% of the sample. Material: peripheral blood. The receptors derive from a woman aged 30 to 39 with COVID-19, enrolled during active disease.

V gene TRBV6-5 combines with J gene TRBJ1-2; D might be TRBD1 (5 bases). CDR1 and CDR2 (germline): MNHEY, SVGAGI. The CDR3 consists of 14 residues. V gave up 6 bases and J gave up 4 bases, with 15 bases separating them. The DNA for the CDR3 is TGTGCCAGCAGGGAGGGAGGCGGGGGCTATGGCTACACCTTC. Translating gives CASREGGGGYGYTF.

This clone was seen only a few times. This chain uses TRBV28 with TRBJ1-2, with 8 bases aligning to TRBD1. CDR3 length: 12 residues. Germline CDR1 reads MDHEN; CDR2 reads SYDVKM. J lost 5 bases, V lost 6 bases, and 2 bases had no gene match. The chain's CDR3 is CASSRTGYGYTF. CDR3 DNA sequence: TGTGCCAGCAGCCGGACAGGGTATGGCTACACCTTC.

V is TRBV2 and J is TRBJ1-2, with a possible D match to TRBD1 (5 bases). The germline V gene encodes CDR1 SNHLY and CDR2 FYNNEI. This CDR3 has 14 residues. The ends were cut back, 5 bases at V and 2 bases at J, with 12 bases in the middle. CDR3 loop: CASSSDRPNYGYTF. In nucleotides, the CDR3 is TGTGCCAGCAGTTCCGACAGACCGAACTATGGCTACACCTTC.

The rearrangement uses TRBV28 and TRBJ1-2, with a possible D match to TRBD1 (5 bases). Looked up from germline, CDR1 is MDHEN and CDR2 is SYDVKM. V lost 1 base and J 9 bases, leaving 12 bases between the germline ends. The CDR3 extends over 13 amino acids. CDR3 DNA: TGTGCCAGCAGTTTATTCGGCACAGGAAGCTACACCTTC. This translates into CASSLFGTGSYTF.

This sequence joins TRBV5-1 and TRBJ2-1; D may be TRBD2 (5 bases). CDR3 length: 13 amino acids. V lost 4 bases to trimming and J lost 6 bases, with 11 bases between them. The V gene's germline CDR1 is SGHRS and CDR2 YFSETQ. The CDR3 reads CASSEARANEQFF. The CDR3, as DNA: TGCGCCAGCAGCGAGGCGAGGGCCAATGAGCAGTTCTTC.

Here the CDR3 reads CASSQAQNRVTNNEQFF. The CDR3 DNA sequence: TGTGCCAGCAGCCAAGCCCAAAACAGGGTAACGAACAATGAGCAGTTCTTC. V is TRBV14 and J is TRBJ2-1; D may be TRBD1 (6 bases). Germline values: CDR1 SGHDN, CDR2 FVKESK. V was pared by 1 base and J by 5 bases, with 18 bases between. The CDR3 consists of 17 residues.

V usage is TRBV4-1 and J usage is TRBJ1-5, with D tentatively TRBD1 (5 bases). The V end was cut by 0 bases, the J end by 0 bases, with 15 bases between. The CDR3 has 18 amino acids. CDR1 is MGHRA, CDR2 YSYEKL, per germline. CDR3 region: CASSQDQGVAYSNQPQHF. In DNA, the CDR3 is TGCGCCAGCAGCCAAGATCAAGGGGTGGCGTATAGCAATCAGCCCCAGCATTTT.

The chain recombines TRBV24-1 with TRBJ1-1, with a possible D match to TRBD1 (5 bases). CDR3 size: 14 residues. Germline V gene sequence: CDR1 KGHDR, CDR2 SFDVKD. With 7 bases removed from V and 3 bases from J, the gap between germline ends came to 14 bases. CDR3 in amino acids: CATRGEGSHTEAFF. The CDR3 nucleotides are TGTGCCACCAGGGGGGAGGGGTCGCACACTGAAGCTTTCTTT.

The chain couples TRBV19 to TRBJ2-7; D possibly corresponds to TRBD2 (6 bases). The germline CDR1 and CDR2 sequences are LNHDA and SQIVND (reference sequence). V was clipped by 5 bases and J by 0 bases, with 8 bases between them. This CDR3 region has 13 residues. The CDR3: CASSHSGSYEQYF. CDR3 nucleotide sequence: TGTGCCAGTAGTCATAGCGGCTCCTACGAGCAGTACTTC.

Only one count was recorded for this clone. This chain uses TRBV5-1 with TRBJ1-1; TRBD1 might be the D (6 bases). The CDR3 contains 13 residues. Germline assignment: CDR1 SGHRS and CDR2 YFSETQ. V was shortened by 3 bases and J by 4 bases, with 10 bases between the two germline ends. This CDR3 is CASSYGGLTEAFF. DNA for the CDR3: TGCGCCAGCAGCTACGGGGGGCTCACTGAAGCTTTCTTT.

V and J are TRBV11-2 and TRBJ2-1; TRBD2 matches at 9 bases. CDR1 and CDR2 from the germline V gene are SGHAT and FQNNGV. The CDR3 sequence is 16 residues long. V shed 3 bases, J shed 4 bases, and the junction held 7 bases outside the gene matches. CDR3 sequence (DNA): TGTGCCAGCAGCTTTGAGCCGGCGGGGGGGTACAATGAGCAGTTCTTC. It yields the protein CASSFEPAGGYNEQFF. The full variable domain, its missing parts supplied by reference TRBV11-2 and TRBJ2-1, is EAGVAQSPRYKIIEKRQSVAFWCNPISGHATLYWYQQILGQGPKLLIQFQNNGVVDDSQLPKDRFSAERLKGVDSTLKIQPAKLEDSAVYLCASSFEPAGGYNEQFFGPGTRLTVL.

The chain carries TRBV27 and TRBJ1-1; 9 bases match TRBD1. Trimming cost V 5 bases and J 8 bases; bases outside gene matches: 9. This CDR3 is 14 amino acids long. Germline CDR1 reads MNHEY; CDR2 reads SMNVEV (reference sequence). CDR3: CASSPPGQGREAFF. The CDR3 DNA sequence: TGTGCCAGCAGTCCCCCGGGACAGGGCCGGGAAGCTTTCTTT.

Written as DNA, the CDR3 is TGCGCCAGCAGCCAAGTTCCCGGGACGGGGGTAGGGGCCCAGCATTTT. Translation: CASSQVPGTGVGAQHF. The J gene is TRBJ1-5, the V gene TRBV4-1; maybe TRBD1 (5 bases). Germline assignment: CDR1 MGHRA and CDR2 YSYEKL. This CDR3 contains 16 residues. Trimming removed 1 base at V and 11 bases at J, with 21 bases between.

The chain has TRBV4-2 and TRBJ2-3; no clear D. Germline V gene sequence: CDR1 LGHNA, CDR2 YNFKEQ. This CDR3 region has 14 residues. V was shortened by 1 base and J by 2 bases, with 7 bases between the two germline ends. The CDR3 is CASSQAQITDTQYF. For the CDR3, the DNA is TGTGCCAGCAGCCAAGCTCAGATCACAGATACGCAGTATTTT.

Note on this clone: This sample includes further DNA sequences coding for the same CDR3. V and J are TRBV9 and TRBJ1-1; the D is unclear. CDR1 and CDR2 (germline): SGDLS, YYNGEE. Trimming took 0 bases from V and 1 from J, leaving 4 bases between them. This CDR3 has 13 residues. For the CDR3, the DNA is TGTGCCAGCAGCGTAGTTAGGAACACTGAAGCTTTCTTT. Translating gives CASSVVRNTEAFF.

The chain couples TRBV2 to TRBJ1-2; D possibly corresponds to TRBD1 (6 bases). Germline lookup yields CDR1 SNHLY and CDR2 FYNNEI. The V and J ends lost 8 bases and 8 bases respectively, with 21 bases between them. This CDR3 spans 14 amino acids. In nucleotides, the CDR3 is TGTGCCAGCGCAACAGGGTGGTCAGTCTCCGGCTACACCTTC. Residues: CASATGWSVSGYTF.

This chain joins TRBV7-9 and TRBJ1-2; D gene uncertain. The germline V and J ends were trimmed by 1 base and 8 bases, with 11 bases remaining between them. There are 13 residues in the CDR3. Germline V gene sequence: CDR1 SEHNR, CDR2 FQNEAQ (reference sequence). CDR3 region: CASSLDSVRGYTF. The CDR3 nucleotides read TGTGCCAGCAGCTTAGACAGTGTGCGCGGCTACACCTTC.

V usage is TRBV5-1 and J usage is TRBJ1-2, with TRBD1 matching 11 bases. The germline CDR1 and CDR2 sequences are SGHRS and YFSETQ. V was clipped by 4 bases and J by 7 bases; unmatched bases: 6. The CDR3 totals 14 residues. DNA for the CDR3: TGCGCCAGCAGCCCTATGGGACAGGGGGGTGGCTACACCTTC. Its translation is CASSPMGQGGGYTF.

The V and J genes are TRBV2 and TRBJ2-3; weak D call: TRBD2 (7 bases). Germline CDR1 SNHLY, CDR2 FYNNEI. Trimming took off 7 bases at V and 3 bases at J, with 20 bases between the two ends. The CDR3 contains 16 residues. The CDR3 DNA reads TGTGCCAGCAAAGAAGCTTGGGGGGGCCTTACAGATACGCAGTATTTT. It codes for CASKEAWGGLTDTQYF.

The chain employs TRBV3-1 (or the pseudogene TRBV3-2) and TRBJ2-7, with 9 positions matching TRBD2. Germline values: CDR1 LGHDT, CDR2 YNNKEL (reference sequence). Germline trimming cut 5 bases from V and 2 bases from J; bases unmatched to any gene: 7. CDR3 length: 15 amino acids. In nucleotides, the CDR3 is TGTGCCAGCAGCAGAGCGGGGGGAAGTACCTACGAGCAGTACTTC. Encoded protein: CASSRAGGSTYEQYF.

The rearrangement uses TRBV7-2 and TRBJ2-2; 9 nucleotides line up with TRBD2. The CDR3 has 17 residues. The germline CDR1 and CDR2 sequences are SGHTA and FQGNSA. Trimming took 7 bases from V and 6 from J; bases not matched to a gene: 15. In DNA form, the CDR3 reads TGTGCCAGCACCGCCCGGGCTAGCGGGGAACCCTCCGGGGAGCTGTTTTTT. Amino acids: CASTARASGEPSGELFF.

The chain combines TRBV19 with TRBJ1-6, with D maybe TRBD1 (6 bases). Germline V gives CDR1 LNHDA, CDR2 SQIVND (reference sequence). This CDR3 has 16 amino acids. V lost 7 bases and J lost 6, with 19 bases in between. Here the CDR3 DNA reads TGTGCCAGTATGCCGACCCACAGGGCCCTTAATTCACCCCTCCACTTT. It is translated as CASMPTHRALNSPLHF.

The chain carries TRBV13 and TRBJ2-7; 10 bases align to TRBD2. The CDR3 length is 14 residues. Unmatched junction bases numbered 4, after V lost 6 bases and J lost 2 bases. Germline CDR1 PRHDT, CDR2 FYEKMQ (reference sequence). In DNA form, the CDR3 reads TGTGCCAGCAGATCAAGCGGGGGGGCCTACGAGCAGTACTTC. Its protein product is CASRSSGGAYEQYF.

V is TRBV3-1 (or the pseudogene TRBV3-2) and J is TRBJ2-2; 9 bases fit TRBD1. Germline values: CDR1 LGHDT, CDR2 YNNKEL (reference sequence). CDR3 length: 15 residues. The junction had 8 bases not matched to a gene; V was cut back by 6 bases and J by 6 bases. The chain's CDR3 is CASSTGGVLAGELFF. The DNA of the CDR3 is TGTGCCAGCAGTACAGGGGGCGTGTTAGCCGGGGAGCTGTTTTTT.

The chain is built from TRBV7-6 and TRBJ1-4; D is undetermined. CDR1 is SGHVS, CDR2 FNYEAQ, per germline. Deletions cut 4 bases from V and 7 bases from J, with 16 bases between. This CDR3 is 15 amino acids long. The CDR3 nucleotides are TGTGCCAGCAGCTCAACCGGGATCCGTTTTGAAAAACTGTTTTTT. Residues: CASSSTGIRFEKLFF.

The chain carries TRBV11-2 and TRBJ1-4; D possibly corresponds to TRBD1 (6 bases). Germline CDR1 and CDR2: SGHAT and FQNNGV. Trimming shortened V by 5 bases and J by 1 base, and 11 bases separated the two germline ends. The CDR3 extends over 15 amino acids. The CDR3, as DNA: TGTGCCAGCAGCATACAGGGTTTAACTAATGAAAAACTGTTTTTT. It specifies CASSIQGLTNEKLFF.

This chain links TRBV7-8 with TRBJ1-1, with 8 positions matching TRBD1. This CDR3 has 18 residues. Trimming took 7 bases from V and 0 from J; bases not matched to a gene: 16. The germline V gene has CDR1 SGHVS and CDR2 FQNEAQ. The CDR3 here is CASMIGRTGTLMNTEAFF. CDR3 in DNA: TGTGCCAGCATGATAGGCCGGACAGGGACTTTGATGAACACTGAAGCTTTCTTT.

Only one count was recorded for this clone. The rearrangement links TRBV6-5 to TRBJ2-5; 9 bases match TRBD1. Looked up from germline, CDR1 is MNHEY and CDR2 is SVGAGI. The CDR3 contains 15 residues. Trimming at V came to 5 bases and at J to 4 bases, leaving 8 bases not matched to a gene. CDR3 in amino acids: CASSIRDRAVETQYF. CDR3 coding DNA: TGTGCCAGCAGTATCCGGGACAGGGCAGTAGAGACCCAGTACTTC.

DNA of the CDR3: TGTGCCAGCAGCCAGCGTTCGGGAGTGGCGTATGGCTACACCTTC. Protein: CASSQRSGVAYGYTF. The gene calls are TRBV7-6 and TRBJ1-2; D remains ambiguous. Per germline, CDR1 SGHVS and CDR2 FNYEAQ. The CDR3 sequence is 15 residues long. Between the trimmed V and J ends, which lost 5 bases and 5 bases, there was a span of 18 bases.